The 26 T cell receptor beta chains presented below share a single source sample, sequenced in a study of regulatory T cells in long-lasting Graves disease. As to time point: newly diagnosed GD, antithyroid drugs for less than 3 months. Making the TCR library involved RNA that had been extracted from PBMCs. Sequencing libraries for TCR beta were prepared with iRepertoire HTBI primers and Arm-PCR of CDR3 regions. One entry per CDR3 protein results from TCRdb running MiXCR on the multiplex PCR reads. The data show around 480,000 distinct CDR3 sequences, about 16% seen once. This sample was shared with a second study, whose subject was T cells in Graves' hyperthyroidism and ophthalmopathy.

The material sequenced was peripheral blood mononuclear cells (PBMCs), taken at new diagnosis, from a patient treated with antithyroid drugs. These receptors were taken from a woman aged 40 to 65 with Graves disease.

The V call is TRBV20-1, the J call TRBJ1-3, with no clear D. The germline V and J ends were trimmed by 3 bases and 4 bases, with 10 bases remaining between them. Germline assignment: CDR1 DFQATT and CDR2 SNEGSKA (reference sequence). The CDR3 is made up of 13 amino acids. In DNA, the CDR3 is TGCAGTGCTAGTGTAATTTTAGGAAACACCATATATTTT. As protein: CSASVILGNTIYF.

This clonotype was counted ten times or more. This rearrangement joins TRBV14 to TRBJ1-1, with D unresolved. This CDR3 is 15 amino acids long. Between the trimmed V and J ends, which lost 0 bases and 5 bases, there was a span of 13 bases. Per the germline V gene, CDR1 is SGHDN and CDR2 is FVKESK. CDR3 nucleotide sequence: TGTGCCAGCAGCCAAGACCCAGCGAGGGATACTGAAGCTTTCTTT. Translation: CASSQDPARDTEAFF.

This clonotype turned up a few times. This chain uses TRBV7-9 with TRBJ2-7; 7 nucleotides agree with TRBD1. Germline loops: CDR1 SEHNR, CDR2 FQNEAQ (reference sequence). The CDR3 sequence is 15 residues long. J gave up 0 bases and V 3 bases, and 5 bases lay outside the gene matches. CDR3 DNA sequence: TGTGCCAGCAGCTTGACAGGGCCTTACTCCTACGAGCAGTACTTC. It is translated as CASSLTGPYSYEQYF.

This clonotype was counted many times. The chain is built from TRBV11-2 and TRBJ2-7; D ambiguous. This CDR3 is built from 13 residues. Trimming removed 3 bases from V and 3 bases from J, with 9 bases in between. Per the germline V gene, CDR1 is SGHAT and CDR2 is FQNNGV. The CDR3 sequence: CASSFSTNYEQYF. Here the CDR3 DNA reads TGTGCCAGCAGCTTTTCTACAAACTACGAGCAGTACTTC. The complete variable domain, with remaining parts taken from reference TRBV11-2 and TRBJ2-7, reads EAGVAQSPRYKIIEKRQSVAFWCNPISGHATLYWYQQILGQGPKLLIQFQNNGVVDDSQLPKDRFSAERLKGVDSTLKIQPAKLEDSAVYLCASSFSTNYEQYFGPGTRLTVT.

This clonotype has only a few counts. The J gene is TRBJ1-4, the V gene TRBV7-9; D is ambiguous. V gave up 5 bases and J gave up 5 bases, with 15 bases separating them. This CDR3 contains 15 residues. Germline V gives CDR1 SEHNR, CDR2 FQNEAQ (reference sequence). CDR3 region: CASSPQGALNEKLFF. CDR3 in DNA: TGTGCCAGCAGCCCACAAGGAGCGCTGAATGAAAAACTGTTTTTT.

The table lists this clonotype with many counts. V and J are TRBV30 and TRBJ1-2, with unresolved D. Germline CDR1 and CDR2: GTSNPN and SVGIG (reference sequence). The CDR3 has 14 residues. The germline V and J ends were trimmed by 1 base and 6 bases, with 15 bases remaining between them. CDR3 amino acids: CAWSGGSDNHGYTF. In DNA, the CDR3 is TGTGCCTGGAGTGGAGGCTCTGACAACCATGGCTACACCTTC. Supplemented by reference TRBV30 and TRBJ1-2, the full variable domain reads SQTIHQWPATLVQPVGSPLSLECTVEGTSNPNLYWYRQAAGRGLQLLFYSVGIGQISSEVPQNLSASRPQDRQFILSSKKLLLSDSGFYLCAWSGGSDNHGYTFGSGTRLTVV.

A few counts support this clonotype. This chain joins TRBV6-1 and TRBJ1-1; the match to TRBD1 covers 7 bases. CDR3 length equals 14 residues. Trimming removed 3 bases from V and 3 bases from J; junction bases left unmatched: 4. The germline CDR1 and CDR2 sequences are MNHNS and SASEGT. CDR3 coding DNA: TGTGCCAGCAGTGAGGCAGGGGGGGACACTGAAGCTTTCTTT. It yields the protein CASSEAGGDTEAFF.

The chain employs TRBV20-1 and TRBJ1-1; TRBD1 aligns across 10 bases. Germline CDR1 DFQATT, CDR2 SNEGSKA (reference sequence). The CDR3 loop spans 15 amino acids. Germline trimming cut 2 bases from V and 7 bases from J; bases unmatched to any gene: 10. The CDR3 sequence is CSARKPTGGEGEAFF. CDR3 sequence (DNA): TGCAGTGCTAGAAAGCCGACAGGGGGCGAGGGTGAAGCTTTCTTT.

The genes are TRBV20-1 and TRBJ2-7; TRBD1 agrees at 9 bases. V lost 8 bases to trimming and J lost 6 bases; unmatched junction nucleotides: 8. Germline V gene lookup returns CDR1 DFQATT and CDR2 SNEGSKA (reference sequence). CDR3 size: 12 residues. The chain's CDR3 is CSTPGTGREQYF. In DNA, the CDR3 is TGCAGTACCCCGGGGACAGGGCGCGAGCAGTACTTC.

This sequence joins TRBV4-1 and TRBJ1-1; the D gene is possibly TRBD1 (6 bases). V dropped 0 bases and J dropped 5 bases, with 16 bases sitting between them. Looked up from germline, CDR1 is MGHRA and CDR2 is YSYEKL. The CDR3 spans 16 residues. The CDR3: CASSQDRSRGTTEAFF. The CDR3, as DNA: TGCGCCAGCAGCCAAGATCGGTCGAGGGGGACGACTGAAGCTTTCTTT.

The rearrangement uses TRBV7-3 and TRBJ2-7, with TRBD2 identical over 8 bases. CDR3 length equals 13 residues. The germline V gene encodes CDR1 SGHTA and CDR2 FQGTGA. V was clipped by 4 bases and J by 4 bases; unmatched bases: 3. This chain's CDR3 is CASSSGGVYEQYF. CDR3 nucleotides: TGTGCCAGCAGCTCGGGAGGGGTGTACGAGCAGTACTTC.

V gene TRBV7-2 combines with J gene TRBJ1-1, with 7 bases that match TRBD1. The CDR3 length is 16 residues. V dropped 7 bases and J dropped 4; count of bases not matched to a gene: 15. CDR1 and CDR2 (germline): SGHTA, FQGNSA. CDR3 loop: CASTLGGDSWSTEAFF. CDR3 DNA sequence: TGTGCCAGCACCCTCGGGGGGGACAGCTGGAGCACTGAAGCTTTCTTT.

This clonotype was counted ten times or more. The rearrangement uses TRBV12-3 or TRBV12-4 and TRBJ2-7; 10 bases fit TRBD1. V lost 2 bases to trimming and J lost 2 bases; unmatched junction nucleotides: 3. This CDR3 spans 15 amino acids. The CDR3 coding sequence is TGTGCCAGCAGTTTAATGGGACAGGGGACCTACGAGCAGTACTTC. It yields the protein CASSLMGQGTYEQYF.

This clonotype was detected a few times. The CDR3 protein is CASSREPNYGYTF. The CDR3 DNA follows: TGTGCCAGTAGCCGTGAGCCTAACTATGGCTACACCTTC. The chain joins TRBV19 to TRBJ1-2; no definite D call. Trimming removed 6 bases at V and 0 bases at J, with 8 bases between. The CDR3 length is 13 residues. CDR1 is LNHDA and CDR2 is SQIVND in the germline V gene (reference sequence).

This rearrangement joins TRBV19 to TRBJ1-5; D gene unclear. CDR3 length: 15 amino acids. Germline V gene data show CDR1 as LNHDA and CDR2 as SQIVND (reference sequence). The ends were cut back, 3 bases at V and 7 bases at J, with 16 bases in the middle. The DNA for the CDR3 is TGTGCCAGTAGTATCCCAGGCAGCAAAGGACAGCCCCAGCATTTT. It encodes CASSIPGSKGQPQHF.

This clonotype was recorded many times. CDR3 in amino acids: CASSFPTSTGSPLHF. The CDR3 coding sequence is TGTGCCAGCAGCTTCCCCACCTCGACAGGTTCACCCCTCCACTTT. The V call is TRBV3-1, the J call TRBJ1-6; possible D gene TRBD1, 6 bases. The V end was cut by 5 bases, the J end by 9 bases, with 17 bases between. CDR3 length: 15 amino acids. CDR1 is LGHDT, CDR2 YNNKEL, per germline (reference sequence).

A remark on this clonotype: A far larger clone lies a single base away; this is likely a read error. This sequence joins TRBV7-8 and TRBJ2-1; tentatively, D is TRBD1 or TRBD2 (5 bases each). The CDR3 loop spans 13 amino acids. The germline CDR1 and CDR2 sequences are SGHVS and FQNEAQ. The CDR3 DNA reads TGTGCCAGCAGCCGGGACGTATACAATGAGCGGTTCTTC. It is translated as CASSRDVYNERFF.

This clonotype was seen many times. The V call is TRBV20-1, the J call TRBJ1-1, with a possible D match to TRBD1 (5 bases). Looked up from germline, CDR1 is DFQATT and CDR2 is SNEGSKA (reference sequence). Trimming took 2 bases from V and 11 from J, leaving 18 bases between them. The CDR3 totals 13 residues. The CDR3 nucleotides are TGCAGTGCTAGACAGGGCGGTTCCTTTGGGGCTTTCTTT. It codes for CSARQGGSFGAFF.

This clonotype was seen many times. The rearrangement links TRBV27 to TRBJ1-1, with D perhaps matching TRBD1 (5 bases). Germline-derived CDR1 and CDR2 are MNHEY and SMNVEV (reference sequence). With 6 bases removed from V and 8 bases from J, the gap between germline ends came to 19 bases. This CDR3 has 14 amino acids. CDR3 in DNA: TGTGCCAGCAGCATGGGACTAACCGCCATGGAAGCTTTCTTT. Residues: CASSMGLTAMEAFF.

This clonotype was counted only a few times. The V gene is TRBV4-1, the J gene TRBJ1-2, with 8 bases matching TRBD1. Germline CDR1 reads MGHRA; CDR2 reads YSYEKL. The length of the CDR3 is 15 residues. V gave up 3 bases and J gave up 4 bases; unmatched junction bases: 7. The CDR3 loop reads CASSQPGQGAYGYTF. The CDR3 bases are TGCGCCAGCAGCCAGCCCGGACAGGGCGCCTATGGCTACACCTTC.

V gene TRBV5-1 combines with J gene TRBJ1-1, with no clear D. The CDR3 is 14 residues long. V was trimmed by 1 base and J by 0 bases, leaving 7 bases between them. Germline CDR1 is SGHRS and CDR2 is YFSETQ. The CDR3 DNA reads TGCGCCAGCAGCTTGTCCGTTTTGAACACTGAAGCTTTCTTT. Its protein is CASSLSVLNTEAFF.

This clonotype was seen more than once but under ten times. This sequence joins TRBV29-1 and TRBJ2-7, with 9 bases matching TRBD1. CDR1 SQVTM and CDR2 ANQGSEA come from the germline V gene. Trimming removed 7 bases from V and 1 base from J; junction bases left unmatched: 17. This CDR3 comprises 17 residues. Here the CDR3 DNA reads TGCAGCGCTTCGGGGACAGGGAGGGACCTCCGGTCCTACGAGCAGTACTTC. This translates into CSASGTGRDLRSYEQYF.

On this clonotype itself: This probably arose from a read error, given a far larger clone one base away. This rearrangement joins TRBV6-2 or TRBV6-3 to TRBJ2-1; perhaps D is TRBD1 or TRBD2 (5 bases each). Germline CDR1 and CDR2: MNHEY and SVGEGT. The CDR3 sequence is 15 residues long. CDR3 amino acids: CAGSVGTPPGNEQFF. The CDR3 nucleotides read TGTGCCGGCAGTGTCGGGACGCCTCCCGGCAATGAGCAGTTCTTC.

The chain uses TRBV20-1 and TRBJ2-7; no clear D gene. Germline assignment: CDR1 DFQATT and CDR2 SNEGSKA (reference sequence). CDR3 length equals 11 residues. The CDR3 sequence: CSVIRLYEQYF. DNA of the CDR3: TGCAGCGTGATCAGGCTCTACGAGCAGTACTTC.

In the case of this clonotype: A clone one base away is much larger, so this may be a read error. The chain is built from TRBV15 and TRBJ1-5; D is possibly TRBD1 (6 bases). Germline CDR1 and CDR2: LNHNV and YYDKDF (reference sequence). CDR3 length equals 14 residues. V gave up 5 bases and J gave up 0 bases, with 8 bases separating them. The CDR3 sequence: CATSWTDSNQPQHF. For the CDR3, the DNA is TGTGCCACCAGCTGGACAGATAGCAATCAGCCCCAGCATTTT.

This rearrangement joins TRBV13 to TRBJ1-3; unclear D gene. Trimming pared 5 bases from V and 5 bases from J, leaving 19 bases between. Germline V lookup: CDR1 PRHDT, CDR2 FYEKMQ (reference sequence). CDR3 length equals 16 residues. In DNA form, the CDR3 reads TGTGCCAGCAGCCCGGCGGGTGAGGGAGGAAGAAACACCATATATTTT. Encoded protein: CASSPAGEGGRNTIYF.